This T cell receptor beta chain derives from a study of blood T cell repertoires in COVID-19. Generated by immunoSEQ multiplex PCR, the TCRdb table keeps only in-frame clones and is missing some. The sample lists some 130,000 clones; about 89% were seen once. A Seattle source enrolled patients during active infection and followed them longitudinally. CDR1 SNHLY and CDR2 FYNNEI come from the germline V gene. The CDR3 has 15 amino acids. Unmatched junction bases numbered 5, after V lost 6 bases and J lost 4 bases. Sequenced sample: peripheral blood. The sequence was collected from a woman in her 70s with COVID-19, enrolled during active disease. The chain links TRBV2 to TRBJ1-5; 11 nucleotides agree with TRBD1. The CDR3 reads CASRNRDRGNQPQHF. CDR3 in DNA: TGTGCCAGCAGGAACCGGGACAGGGGGAATCAGCCCCAGCATTTT. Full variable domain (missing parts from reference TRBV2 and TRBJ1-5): EPEVTQTPSHQVTQMGQEVILRCVPISNHLYFYWYRQILGQKVEFLVSFYNNEISEKSEIFDDQFSVERPDGSNFTLKIRSTKLEDSAMYFCASRNRDRGNQPQHFGDGTRLSIL.